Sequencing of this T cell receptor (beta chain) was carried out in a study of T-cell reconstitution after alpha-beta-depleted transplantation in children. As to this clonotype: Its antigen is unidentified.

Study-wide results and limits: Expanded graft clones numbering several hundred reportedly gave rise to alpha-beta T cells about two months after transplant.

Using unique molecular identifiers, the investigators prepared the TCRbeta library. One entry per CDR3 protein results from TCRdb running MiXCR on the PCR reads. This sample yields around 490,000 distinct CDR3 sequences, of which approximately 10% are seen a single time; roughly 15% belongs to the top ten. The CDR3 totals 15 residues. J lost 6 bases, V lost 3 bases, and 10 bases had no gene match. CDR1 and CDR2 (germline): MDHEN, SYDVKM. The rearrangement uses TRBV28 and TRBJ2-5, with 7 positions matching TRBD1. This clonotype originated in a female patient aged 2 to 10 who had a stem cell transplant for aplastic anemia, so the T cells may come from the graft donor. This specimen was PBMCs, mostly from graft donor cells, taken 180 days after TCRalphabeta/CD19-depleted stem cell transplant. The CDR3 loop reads CASSFGDSAPKTQYF. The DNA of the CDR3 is TGTGCCAGCAGTTTCGGGGACAGCGCGCCGAAGACCCAGTACTTC.